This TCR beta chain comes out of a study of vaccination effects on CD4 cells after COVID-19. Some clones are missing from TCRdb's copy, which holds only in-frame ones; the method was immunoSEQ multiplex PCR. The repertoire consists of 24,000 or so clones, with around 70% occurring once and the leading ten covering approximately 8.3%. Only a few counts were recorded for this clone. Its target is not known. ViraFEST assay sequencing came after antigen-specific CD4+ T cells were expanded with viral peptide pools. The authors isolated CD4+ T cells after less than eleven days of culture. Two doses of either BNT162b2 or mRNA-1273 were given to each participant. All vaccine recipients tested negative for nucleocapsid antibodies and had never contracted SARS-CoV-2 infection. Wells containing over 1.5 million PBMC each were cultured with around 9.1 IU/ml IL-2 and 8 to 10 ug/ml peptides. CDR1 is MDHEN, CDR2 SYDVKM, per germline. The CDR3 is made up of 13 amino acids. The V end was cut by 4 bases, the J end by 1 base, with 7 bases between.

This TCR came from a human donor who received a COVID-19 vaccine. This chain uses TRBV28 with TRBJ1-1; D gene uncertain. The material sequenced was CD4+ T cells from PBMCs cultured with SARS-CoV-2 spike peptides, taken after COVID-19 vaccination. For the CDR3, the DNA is TGTGCCAGCAGTTGGACCCCGAACACTGAAGCTTTCTTT. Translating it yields CASSWTPNTEAFF.